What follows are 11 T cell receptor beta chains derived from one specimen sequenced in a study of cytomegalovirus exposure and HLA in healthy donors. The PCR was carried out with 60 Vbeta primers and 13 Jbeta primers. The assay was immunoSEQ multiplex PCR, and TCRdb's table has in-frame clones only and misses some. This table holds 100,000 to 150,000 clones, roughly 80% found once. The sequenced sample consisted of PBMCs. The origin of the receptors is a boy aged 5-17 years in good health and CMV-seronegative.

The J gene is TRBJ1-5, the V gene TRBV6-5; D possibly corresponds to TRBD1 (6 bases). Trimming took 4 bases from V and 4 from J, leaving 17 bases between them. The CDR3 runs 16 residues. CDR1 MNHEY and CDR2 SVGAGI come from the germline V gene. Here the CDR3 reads CASSSLAAGVNQPQHF. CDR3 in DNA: TGTGCCAGCAGTTCTCTCGCAGCAGGGGTGAATCAGCCCCAGCATTTT.

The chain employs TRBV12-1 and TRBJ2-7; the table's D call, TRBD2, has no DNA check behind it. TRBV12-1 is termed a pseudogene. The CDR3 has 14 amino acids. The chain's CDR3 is CASSPSGPKGEQYF. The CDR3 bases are TGTGCCAGCAGCCCCAGCGGTCCGAAGGGCGAGCAGTACTTC.

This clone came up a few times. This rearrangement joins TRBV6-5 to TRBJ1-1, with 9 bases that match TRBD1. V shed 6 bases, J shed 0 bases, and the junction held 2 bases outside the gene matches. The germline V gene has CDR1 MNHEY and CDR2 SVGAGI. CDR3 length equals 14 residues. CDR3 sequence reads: CASRQGAVNTEAFF. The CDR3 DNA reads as TGTGCCAGCAGACAGGGGGCAGTGAACACTGAAGCTTTCTTT.

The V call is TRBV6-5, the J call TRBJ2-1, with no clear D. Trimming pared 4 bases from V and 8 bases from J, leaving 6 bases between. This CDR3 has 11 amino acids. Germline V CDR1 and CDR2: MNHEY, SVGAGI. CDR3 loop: CASSLGDEQFF. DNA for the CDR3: TGTGCCAGCAGTTTAGGAGATGAGCAGTTCTTC.

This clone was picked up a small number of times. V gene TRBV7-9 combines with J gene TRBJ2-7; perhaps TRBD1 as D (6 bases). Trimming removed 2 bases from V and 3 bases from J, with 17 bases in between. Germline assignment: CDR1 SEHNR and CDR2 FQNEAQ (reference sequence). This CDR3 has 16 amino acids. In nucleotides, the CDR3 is TGTGCCAGCAGCTTATCAGCAGGGGCCCGGATCTACGAGCAGTACTTC. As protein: CASSLSAGARIYEQYF.

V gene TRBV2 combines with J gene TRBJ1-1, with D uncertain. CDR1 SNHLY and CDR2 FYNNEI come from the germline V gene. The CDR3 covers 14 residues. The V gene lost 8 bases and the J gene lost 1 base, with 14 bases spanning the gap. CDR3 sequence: CASGIGLRNTEAFF. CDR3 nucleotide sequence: TGTGCCAGCGGAATCGGGTTGCGGAACACTGAAGCTTTCTTT.

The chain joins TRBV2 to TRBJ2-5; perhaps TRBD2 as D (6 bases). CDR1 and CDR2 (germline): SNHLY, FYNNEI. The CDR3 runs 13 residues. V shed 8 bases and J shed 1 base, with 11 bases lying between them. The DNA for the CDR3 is TGTGCCAGCGGTCGGGACTCCCAAGAGACCCAGTACTTC. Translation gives CASGRDSQETQYF.

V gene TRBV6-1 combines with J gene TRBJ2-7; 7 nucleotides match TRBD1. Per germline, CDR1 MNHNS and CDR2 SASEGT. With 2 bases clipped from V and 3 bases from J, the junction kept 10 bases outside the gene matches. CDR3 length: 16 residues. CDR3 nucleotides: TGTGCCAGCAGTGAATACGACGGGGACAGTAACTACGAGCAGTACTTC. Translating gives CASSEYDGDSNYEQYF.

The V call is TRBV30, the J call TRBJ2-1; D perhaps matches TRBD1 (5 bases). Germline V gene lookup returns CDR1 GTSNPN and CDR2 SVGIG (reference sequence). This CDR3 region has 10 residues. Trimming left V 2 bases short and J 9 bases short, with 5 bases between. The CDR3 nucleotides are TGTGCCTGGAGTCAGGGTGAGCAGTTCTTC. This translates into CAWSQGEQFF.

CDR3 protein: CASTSPSYYTEAFF. DNA for the CDR3: TGTGCCAGCACAAGCCCCTCTTACTACACTGAAGCTTTCTTT. V is TRBV6-1 and J is TRBJ1-1; D is undetermined. In germline, CDR1 is MNHNS, CDR2 SASEGT. V shed 7 bases and J shed 3 bases, with 15 bases lying between them. The CDR3 sequence is 14 residues long.

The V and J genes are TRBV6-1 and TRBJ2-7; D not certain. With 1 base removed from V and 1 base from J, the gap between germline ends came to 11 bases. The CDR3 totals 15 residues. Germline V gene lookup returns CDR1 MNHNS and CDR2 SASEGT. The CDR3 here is CASSEDTERSYEQYF. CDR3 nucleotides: TGTGCCAGCAGTGAAGACACAGAGAGATCCTACGAGCAGTACTTC.